A single sample gave rise to the 9 T cell receptor beta chains below, sequenced in a study of T-cell reconstitution after alpha-beta-depleted transplantation in children. For these TCRs, the target antigens are not known. Construction of the TCRbeta library involved unique molecular identifiers. TCRdb re-called the PCR reads with MiXCR, one entry per CDR3 protein. This table has about 300,000 distinct CDR3 sequences, roughly 7.8% appearing once. Whole-study results and caveats: One year after transplant, T-cell counts and diversity came mostly from newly produced T cells.

Material: peripheral blood, obtained 360 days after TCRalphabeta/CD19-depleted stem cell transplant. Every receptor here comes from a female patient aged 2-10 years who had a stem cell transplant for Fanconi anemia, so the T cells may come from the graft donor.

This clonotype was picked up many times. The J gene is TRBJ2-1, the V gene TRBV4-2; a weak D match, TRBD2 (5 bases). This CDR3 contains 16 residues. Germline V CDR1 and CDR2: LGHNA, YNFKEQ. V lost 1 base to trimming and J lost 2 bases, with 12 bases between them. CDR3 bases: TGTGCCAGCAGCCAAGGATCAGCGGTGACCTACAATGAGCAGTTCTTC. It is translated as CASSQGSAVTYNEQFF.

This clonotype was counted at least ten times. This chain's CDR3 is CASSLRTGVLDEQFF. In DNA form, the CDR3 reads TGTGCCAGCAGCTTGCGAACGGGAGTGCTGGATGAGCAGTTCTTC. J is TRBJ2-1 and V is TRBV11-2; TRBD2 is a possible D gene (6 bases). CDR3 length: 15 residues. Germline V gives CDR1 SGHAT, CDR2 FQNNGV. V was shortened by 3 bases and J by 8 bases, with 17 bases between the two germline ends.

This clonotype was counted between two and nine times. The chain combines TRBV19 with TRBJ2-7; TRBD2 might be the D (6 bases). Germline CDR1 LNHDA, CDR2 SQIVND (reference sequence). The V end was cut by 5 bases, the J end by 1 base, with 9 bases between. There are 13 residues in the CDR3. DNA of the CDR3: TGTGCCAGTAGTTGGGACTGGTCCTACGAGCAGTACTTC. Protein sequence: CASSWDWSYEQYF.

This clonotype was detected a few times. The CDR3 region is CASSHETGGQETQYF. CDR3 bases: TGTGCCAGCAGCCACGAGACAGGGGGCCAAGAGACCCAGTACTTC. The chain employs TRBV3-1 and TRBJ2-5; 9 nucleotides agree with TRBD1. This CDR3 region has 15 residues. Germline V CDR1 and CDR2: LGHDT, YNNKEL (reference sequence). Germline trimming cut 3 bases from V and 1 base from J; bases unmatched to any gene: 3.

This clonotype was observed a handful of times. This chain links TRBV20-1 with TRBJ1-6; TRBD1 matches at 7 bases. The V and J ends lost 1 base and 3 bases, in that order; junction bases with no gene match: 6. Germline V lookup: CDR1 DFQATT, CDR2 SNEGSKA (reference sequence). The length of the CDR3 is 16 residues. The CDR3 loop reads CSARVPGGDYNSPLHF. In DNA form, the CDR3 reads TGCAGTGCTAGAGTCCCAGGGGGGGACTATAATTCACCCCTCCACTTT.

This clonotype showed up many times. This sequence joins TRBV29-1 and TRBJ2-7; possible D gene TRBD2, 7 bases. CDR1 SQVTM and CDR2 ANQGSEA come from the germline V gene. The CDR3 totals 13 residues. Trimming took off 4 bases at V and 6 bases at J, with 16 bases between the two ends. The CDR3 DNA reads as TGCAGCGTTGGGGGGGGCGTCTCTGGCGAGCAGTACTTC. Residues: CSVGGGVSGEQYF.

This clonotype was seen more than once but under ten times. The rearrangement joins TRBV2 to TRBJ2-1; TRBD2 aligns across 9 bases. After removal of 3 bases from V and 7 bases from J, the junction contained 10 bases not matched to a gene. This CDR3 is 16 amino acids long. Germline V lookup: CDR1 SNHLY, CDR2 FYNNEI. The CDR3 nucleotides read TGTGCCAGCAGTGAGTACGGCGGGGGGGCCAGGAATGAGCAGTTCTTC. It codes for CASSEYGGGARNEQFF.

The chain employs TRBV20-1 and TRBJ1-5; TRBD1 is a possible D gene (6 bases). V was clipped by 6 bases and J by 10 bases, with 22 bases between them. This CDR3 spans 14 amino acids. The germline V gene has CDR1 DFQATT and CDR2 SNEGSKA (reference sequence). The CDR3 spells CSAAQGTNPLPQHF. CDR3 DNA sequence: TGCAGTGCAGCTCAGGGGACAAATCCTTTACCCCAGCATTTT.

This clonotype came up many times. The J gene is TRBJ2-7, the V gene TRBV5-1, with TRBD1 identical over 8 bases. This CDR3 has 14 amino acids. In germline, CDR1 is SGHRS, CDR2 YFSETQ. Trimming cost V 5 bases and J 2 bases; bases outside gene matches: 6. The CDR3 region has the DNA TGCGCCAGCAGGTGGGACAGGAGAACCTACGAGCAGTACTTC. Translating it yields CASRWDRRTYEQYF.